This T cell receptor (beta chain) was found in a study of blood T cell repertoires in COVID-19. Across the study: PBMCs, B-cell-depleted T cells, or T cells provided the cDNA or gDNA that made up the material.

Repertoires were generated with immunoSEQ multiplex PCR, while TCRdb's copy carries only in-frame clones and drops some. The sample has roughly 230,000 clones, approximately 83% seen once. Sequenced input: PBMCs or T cells enriched from blood (not recorded which). This receptor was taken from a woman aged 55-75 years who had recovered from COVID-19.

As DNA, the CDR3 is TGTGCCAGCAAAGGGGATTCTCGGAACACTGAAGCTTTCTTT. Translation: CASKGDSRNTEAFF. The chain is built from TRBV2 and TRBJ1-1; D is possibly TRBD1 (5 bases). V lost 7 bases to trimming and J lost 1 base, with 13 bases between them. Germline V lookup: CDR1 SNHLY, CDR2 FYNNEI. The CDR3 sequence is 14 residues long.